Below, 14 T cell receptor beta chains from the same sample are listed, as sequenced in a study of post-analysis software for immune sequencing data. Overall study findings and caveats: Included in a set of roughly five TRBV segments more frequent in patients than controls were TRBV5-6, TRBV5-1 and TRBV20-1.

Built from TCR beta cDNA, the libraries had unique molecular identifiers in them. TCRdb independently ran MiXCR on the PCR reads; one entry per CDR3 protein. The sample includes hundreds of thousands of distinct CDR3 sequences, approximately 60% of them seen just once. Their recognized antigens are unknown. The sample comprised blood. These receptors came from a girl aged 2 to 10 with multiple sclerosis.

This rearrangement joins TRBV20-1 to TRBJ2-5; 14 bases fit TRBD2. In germline, CDR1 is DFQATT, CDR2 SNEGSKA (reference sequence). This CDR3 has 15 residues. J gave up 5 bases and V 6 bases, and 8 bases lay outside the gene matches. The CDR3 sequence: CSALTSGGAGETQYF. CDR3 sequence (DNA): TGCAGTGCCCTGACTAGCGGGGGGGCCGGGGAGACCCAGTACTTC.

This chain links TRBV10-1 with TRBJ2-7; TRBD1 might be the D (7 bases). Near its end, the DNA agrees better with TRBJ2-5, so the J call may be wrong. The CDR3 covers 13 residues. Germline V gene sequence: CDR1 WNHNN, CDR2 SYGVQD (reference sequence). The CDR3, as DNA: TGCGCCAGCGGGACGGGGCAGGGGGGGACCCAGTACTTC. As protein: CASGTGQGGTQYF.

The chain combines TRBV5-1 with TRBJ2-3; TRBD1 is a possible D gene (5 bases). In germline, CDR1 is SGHRS, CDR2 YFSETQ. The CDR3 spans 15 residues. The ends were cut back, 1 base at V and 2 bases at J, with 11 bases in the middle. CDR3 sequence reads: CASSLNTGTTDTQYF. The CDR3 bases are TGCGCCAGCAGCTTGAATACAGGAACCACAGATACGCAGTATTTT.

The rearrangement links TRBV6-1 to TRBJ2-2, with D tentatively TRBD1 or TRBD2 (5 bases each). In germline, CDR1 is MNHNS, CDR2 SASEGT. V was shortened by 6 bases and J by 1 base, with 15 bases between the two germline ends. The length of the CDR3 is 16 residues. CDR3 coding DNA: TGTGCCAGCAGCCCAGCCGGGACGGTGAACACCGGGGAGCTGTTTTTT. It codes for CASSPAGTVNTGELFF.

This clonotype was detected only a few times. The chain recombines TRBV12-3 or TRBV12-4 with TRBJ1-5; weak D call: TRBD1 (5 bases). The CDR3 has 17 amino acids. Trimming took off 2 bases at V and 0 bases at J, with 14 bases between the two ends. CDR3 bases: TGTGCCAGCAGTTTATTTTCCGGGGGGGATAGCAATCAGCCCCAGCATTTT. This gives the protein CASSLFSGGDSNQPQHF.

The CDR3 reads CAISETGIRGYTF. Written as DNA, the CDR3 is TGTGCCATCAGTGAGACAGGGATAAGAGGCTACACCTTC. The chain carries TRBV10-3 and TRBJ1-2; tentatively, D is TRBD1 (6 bases). Germline CDR1 and CDR2: ENHRY and SYGVKD. Between the trimmed V and J ends, which lost 2 bases and 8 bases, there was a span of 12 bases. The CDR3 totals 13 residues.

This clonotype turned up a few times. The genes are TRBV9 and TRBJ2-1; a possible D gene is TRBD2 (5 bases). Germline lookup yields CDR1 SGDLS and CDR2 YYNGEE. V lost 2 bases and J 0 bases, leaving 9 bases between the germline ends. This CDR3 region has 15 residues. DNA for the CDR3: TGTGCCAGCAGCGTCCGGGATATCTCCTACAATGAGCAGTTCTTC. Translating it yields CASSVRDISYNEQFF.

The chain links TRBV15 to TRBJ1-2; no definite D call. CDR1 LNHNV and CDR2 YYDKDF come from the germline V gene (reference sequence). Trimming left V 0 bases short and J 4 bases short, with 12 bases between. There are 15 residues in the CDR3. CDR3 residues: CATSRDHGSGYGYTF. In DNA form, the CDR3 reads TGTGCCACCAGCAGAGATCATGGGTCGGGCTATGGCTACACCTTC.

The rearrangement uses TRBV5-6 and TRBJ1-1; 7 nucleotides agree with TRBD1. The trim removed 4 bases at V and 1 base at J, leaving 7 bases unmatched. CDR3 length: 15 amino acids. Germline V lookup: CDR1 SGHDT, CDR2 YYEEEE. The chain's CDR3 is CASSILDRENTEAFF. The DNA for the CDR3 is TGTGCCAGCAGCATCTTAGACAGGGAGAACACTGAAGCTTTCTTT.

CDR3 protein: CSVATSGKTDTQYF. The CDR3 DNA sequence: TGCAGCGTTGCCACTAGCGGGAAAACAGATACGCAGTATTTT. This chain joins TRBV29-1 and TRBJ2-3; TRBD2 aligns across 10 bases. Germline CDR1 is SQVTM and CDR2 is ANQGSEA. V trimming: 4 bases; J trimming: 3 bases; junction bases outside the gene matches: 4. The CDR3 covers 14 residues.

The chain carries TRBV27 and TRBJ2-1; 9 bases line up with TRBD2. The CDR3 runs 15 residues. The germline V gene encodes CDR1 MNHEY and CDR2 SMNVEV (reference sequence). V lost 7 bases and J lost 6; bases outside the gene matches: 10. The CDR3 DNA is TGTGCCAGCATTCCCGGGGCTAGCGGGACCAATGAGCAGTTCTTC. It encodes CASIPGASGTNEQFF.

This chain uses TRBV3-1 with TRBJ2-3; 7 nucleotides agree with TRBD1. V shed 4 bases and J 4 bases; nucleotides not matched to a gene: 14. The CDR3 spans 17 residues. Germline V CDR1 and CDR2: LGHDT, YNNKEL (reference sequence). CDR3: CASSPATGEPFADTQYF. The CDR3 nucleotides read TGTGCCAGCAGCCCCGCTACAGGGGAGCCATTCGCAGATACGCAGTATTTT.

This clonotype has a single count. The chain couples TRBV7-9 to TRBJ2-1; TRBD2 agrees at 7 bases. Per germline, CDR1 SEHNR and CDR2 FQNEAQ (reference sequence). The CDR3 consists of 15 residues. V lost 1 base and J lost 5; bases outside the gene matches: 5. The CDR3 reads CASSLEGGAHNEQFF. CDR3 DNA: TGTGCCAGCAGCTTAGAGGGAGGGGCCCACAATGAGCAGTTCTTC.

CDR3 sequence reads: CASSLVGSGAEETQYF. CDR3 DNA sequence: TGTGCCAGCAGCTTAGTTGGTAGCGGGGCGGAAGAGACCCAGTACTTC. V is TRBV13 and J is TRBJ2-7; 8 nucleotides match TRBD2. Gene TRBJ2-5 matches the end of the DNA better, so the J call may be wrong. Germline V lookup: CDR1 PRHDT, CDR2 FYEKMQ (reference sequence). This CDR3 contains 16 residues.